This TCR beta chain was sequenced in a study of cytomegalovirus exposure and HLA in healthy donors. Regarding the study as a whole: The authors enumerated over 150 TCR beta chains as linked to cytomegalovirus. Common viral pathogens (according to a later analysis) appeared linked to several of the most significant clusters. Roughly uniform sequencing depth across donors was assumed, possibly incorrectly.

V lost 2 bases and J lost 4, with 11 bases in between. The CDR3 runs to 14 residues. CDR1 and CDR2 from the germline V gene are MNHNY and SVGAGI (reference sequence). As concerns this clone: The antigen is undetermined.

Both 60 Vbeta primers and 13 Jbeta primers went into the PCR. TCRdb's copy holds only in-frame clones and misses some; the assay was immunoSEQ multiplex PCR. In the table there are roughly 120,000 clones, about 84% of which are singletons. Sample: PBMCs. The V gene is TRBV6-6, the J gene TRBJ1-1; possibly TRBD1 for D (5 bases). This sequence originates from a man aged 40-49 years in good health and CMV-seronegative. CDR3 coding DNA: TGTGCCAGCAGTTACCAACAGGCTACCACTGAAGCTTTCTTT. Encoded protein: CASSYQQATTEAFF.